This T cell receptor (beta chain) was captured in a study of T cell repertoires in cytomegalovirus infection. This clonotype was detected a few times. The CDR3 sequence is 13 residues long. Deletions cut 10 bases from V and 2 bases from J, with 14 bases between. Germline V gives CDR1 SEHNR, CDR2 FQNEAQ (reference sequence). TCRdb called the reads again in MiXCR, with one record for every CDR3 protein. The sample yields approximately 250,000 distinct CDR3 sequences, under 25% seen once. The sequenced sample consisted of CD8+ T cells from PBMCs. The chain joins TRBV7-9 to TRBJ2-5; weak D call: TRBD1 (6 bases). The sequence was obtained from a human donor in good health (CMV status not recorded). Some clones in this sample may be carry-over from other donors' samples. The CDR3 DNA follows: TGTGCCACACGGTCAGGGGCACAAGAGACCCAGTACTTC. Protein: CATRSGAQETQYF.